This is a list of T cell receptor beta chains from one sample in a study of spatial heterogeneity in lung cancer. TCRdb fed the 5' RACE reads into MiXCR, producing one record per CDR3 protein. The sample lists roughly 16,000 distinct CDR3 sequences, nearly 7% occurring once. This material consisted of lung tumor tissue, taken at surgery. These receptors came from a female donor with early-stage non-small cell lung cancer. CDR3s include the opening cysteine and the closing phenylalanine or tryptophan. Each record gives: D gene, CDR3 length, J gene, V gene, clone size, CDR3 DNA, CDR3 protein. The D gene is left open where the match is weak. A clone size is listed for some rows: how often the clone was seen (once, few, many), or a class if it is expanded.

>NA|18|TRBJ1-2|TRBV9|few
TGTGCCAGCAGCCACCGGGCCCTTGGGTTTCCCGACTCATATGGCTACACCTTC
CASSHRALGFPDSYGYTF
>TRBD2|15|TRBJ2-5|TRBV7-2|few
TGTGCCAGCAGTCCCCTAGCGGGGGGAGGGGAGACCCAGTACTTC
CASSPLAGGGETQYF
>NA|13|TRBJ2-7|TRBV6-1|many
TGTGCCAGCAGTGAAAATAGGGGGTACGAGCAGTACTTC
CASSENRGYEQYF
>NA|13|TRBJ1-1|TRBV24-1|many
TGTGCCACCAGCCAGGGGAAGAGCACTGAAGCTTTCTTT
CATSQGKSTEAFF
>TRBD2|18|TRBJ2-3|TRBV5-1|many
TGCGCCAGCAGCTTGGGTACCTCTCTAGCGGAGAGCACAGATACGCAGTATTTT
CASSLGTSLAESTDTQYF
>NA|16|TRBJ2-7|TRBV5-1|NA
TGCGCCAGCAGCTTGGCCTCAAATGGCCACTCCTACGAGCAGTACTTC
CASSLASNGHSYEQYF
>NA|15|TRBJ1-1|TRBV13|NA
TGTGCCAGCAGTCGGGGGAGGCAGGAGAACACTGAAGCTTTCTTT
CASSRGRQENTEAFF
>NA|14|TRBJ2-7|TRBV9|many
TGTGCCAGCAGCGTAGCGGCAGGGATTGGCGAGCAGTACTTC
CASSVAAGIGEQYF
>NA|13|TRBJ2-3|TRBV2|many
TGTGCCAGCGCCGGGACTTTCATTGACACGCAGTATTTT
CASAGTFIDTQYF
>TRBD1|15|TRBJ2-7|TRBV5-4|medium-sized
TGTGCCAGCAGCTCCCCGACAGGGGCGTCCTACGAGCAGTACTTC
CASSSPTGASYEQYF
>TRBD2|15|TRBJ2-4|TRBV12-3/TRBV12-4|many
TGTGCCAGCAGCACATCCGGACTAGCGGGAAACATTCAGTACTTC
CASSTSGLAGNIQYF
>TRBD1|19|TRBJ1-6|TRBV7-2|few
TGTGCCAGCAGCTTACTGGGGCGGGCAGGGGGCATGGGGAATTCACCCCTCCACTTT
CASSLLGRAGGMGNSPLHF
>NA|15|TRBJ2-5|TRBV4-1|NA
TGCGCCAGCAGCCAAGATACTGGTGGGATGGGGACCCAGTACTTC
CASSQDTGGMGTQYF
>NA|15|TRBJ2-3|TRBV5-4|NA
TGTGCCAGCAGCTTGGACCAAGGACGCACAGATACGCAGTATTTT
CASSLDQGRTDTQYF
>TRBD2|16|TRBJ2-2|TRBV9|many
TGTGCCAGCAGCGTAGTTGCGGGGGCGAACACCGGGGAGCTGTTTTTT
CASSVVAGANTGELFF
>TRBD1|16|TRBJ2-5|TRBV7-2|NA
TGTGCCAGCAGTCGCCGACAGGGTTCGTACCAAGAGACCCAGTACTTC
CASSRRQGSYQETQYF
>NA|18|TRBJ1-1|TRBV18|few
TGTGCCAGCTCACCTCCTACGGTAGGAACAGGTCCGAACACTGAAGCTTTCTTT
CASSPPTVGTGPNTEAFF
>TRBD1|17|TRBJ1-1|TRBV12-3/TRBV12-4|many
TGTGCCAGCAGTCTTAAAGGGACAGGGACGATGAACACTGAAGCTTTCTTT
CASSLKGTGTMNTEAFF
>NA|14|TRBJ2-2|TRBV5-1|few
TGCGCCAGCAGCAACGGGGGAAACACCGGGGAGCTGTTTTTT
CASSNGGNTGELFF
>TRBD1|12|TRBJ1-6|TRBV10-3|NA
TGTGCCATCAGTGAGGACGACAGGGGCGTCCACTTT
CAISEDDRGVHF
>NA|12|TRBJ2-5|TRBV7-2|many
TGTGCCAGAGGGGGGGGATGGGAGACCCAGTACTTC
CARGGGWETQYF
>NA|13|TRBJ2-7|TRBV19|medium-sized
TGTGCCAGTGGGGGGACAAGGGAAGGCGAGCAGTACTTC
CASGGTREGEQYF
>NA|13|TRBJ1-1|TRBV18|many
TGTGCCAGCTCGGAGGACATGAACACTGAAGCTTTCTTT
CASSEDMNTEAFF
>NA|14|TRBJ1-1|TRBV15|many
TGTGCCACCAGCAGAGAGGGAAAGGGCACTGAAGCTTTCTTT
CATSREGKGTEAFF
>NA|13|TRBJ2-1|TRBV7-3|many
TGTGCCAGCAGCTTAACGGGTCGGAATGAGCAGTTCTTC
CASSLTGRNEQFF
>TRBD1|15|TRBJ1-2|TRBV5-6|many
TGTGCCAGCAGCCAAAATCTGGACAGGGGCTATGGCTACACCTTC
CASSQNLDRGYGYTF
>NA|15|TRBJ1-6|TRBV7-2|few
TGTGCCAGCAGCTTAGCGGGCGTCCCTAATTCACCCCTCCACTTT
CASSLAGVPNSPLHF
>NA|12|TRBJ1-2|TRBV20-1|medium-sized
TGCAGTGCTAGTGAAGGCAGCTATGGCTACACCTTC
CSASEGSYGYTF
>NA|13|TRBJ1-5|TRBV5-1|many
TGCGCCAGCAGCTTGGAGGCAAATCAGCCCCAGCATTTT
CASSLEANQPQHF
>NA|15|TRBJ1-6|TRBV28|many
TGTGCCAGCAACTCCCTGCTTGGGGGTAATTCACCCCTCCACTTT
CASNSLLGGNSPLHF
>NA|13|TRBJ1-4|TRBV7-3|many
TGTGCCAGCAGCTTAATTCCTAATGAAAAACTGTTTTTT
CASSLIPNEKLFF
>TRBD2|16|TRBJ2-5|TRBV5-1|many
TGCGCCAGCAGCCCTAGCGGGGGGGCCGCCCAAGAGACCCAGTACTTC
CASSPSGGAAQETQYF
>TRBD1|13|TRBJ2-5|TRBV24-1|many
TGTGCCACCAGTGCGACAGGGGGAGAGACCCAGTACTTC
CATSATGGETQYF